This T cell receptor (beta chain) stems from a study of T cell responses to AZD1222 COVID-19 vaccine. The study's findings and limits: Most donors were white British and more were female, and clonal diversity was possibly underestimated. Spike-specific TCRs gained breadth and depth after people received two AZD1222 doses.

Repertoires were generated with immunoSEQ multiplex PCR, while TCRdb's copy carries only in-frame clones and drops some. The table shows 130,000 or so clones, with 80% to 90% occurring only once. The CDR3 consists of 11 residues. V dropped 2 bases and J dropped 6 bases, with 6 bases sitting between them. The germline gives CDR1 SGHRS, CDR2 YFSETQ. In the case of this clone: Its antigen is currently unknown.

This clonotype originated in an adult who received the AZD1222 COVID-19 vaccine. The chain recombines TRBV5-1 with TRBJ2-7; D remains unclear. This material consisted of peripheral blood, taken 28 days after the second AZD1222 dose. CDR3 loop: CASSFLTEQYF. In DNA, the CDR3 is TGCGCCAGCAGCTTCCTTACCGAGCAGTACTTC. The entire variable domain, with the rest obtained from reference TRBV5-1 and TRBJ2-7, is as follows: KAGVTQTPRYLIKTRGQQVTLSCSPISGHRSVSWYQQTPGQGLQFLFEYFSETQRNKGNFPGRFSGRQFSNSRSEMNVSTLELGDSALYLCASSFLTEQYFGPGTRLTVT.